This T cell receptor beta chain was sequenced in a study of post-analysis software for immune sequencing data. Across the study: Clinical courses comprised relapsing-remitting, secondary progressive and progressive-relapsing multiple sclerosis. Findings of the study overall: Under F measure analysis, samples from one preparation batch co-clustered strongly. Among multiple sclerosis patients, normalized Chao1 diversity was significantly below that of controls. Five or six TRBV segments, TRBV5-6, TRBV5-1 and TRBV20-1 among them, were found more frequent in patients than controls.

Unique molecular identifiers were present in the TCR beta cDNA libraries. T cells numbering about 0.85 to 11 million yielded 450,000 to 500,000 cDNA molecules. One entry per CDR3 protein results from TCRdb running MiXCR on the PCR reads. Among 750,000 to 950,000 distinct CDR3 sequences listed, approximately 53% were seen once. Points on this clonotype: Its antigen is as yet unknown.

V was pared by 3 bases and J by 4 bases, with 14 bases between. The CDR3 runs to 14 residues. The V gene's germline CDR1 is DFQATT and CDR2 SNEGSKA (reference sequence). The gene calls are TRBV20-1 and TRBJ2-3, with D possibly matching TRBD2 (5 bases). This clonotype originated in a girl aged 10 to 17 with multiple sclerosis. Sequenced sample: blood. The chain's CDR3 is CSASALVGADTQYF. CDR3 coding DNA: TGCAGTGCTAGTGCACTAGTGGGTGCAGATACGCAGTATTTT.